This note documents a single TCR beta chain sequence. Its antigen is still unknown. There are no base qualities to consult, and no much larger clone falls within one base. This sample is part of a study of Graves' ophthalmopathy and Graves' hyperthyroidism (dated by TCRdb to the late 2010s). A note on the overall study: Peripheral blood samples were taken at the time of initial diagnosis, before any treatment was given. To explore V-J signatures that separate ophthalmopathy from hyperthyroidism, a discovery set of 95 to 100 patients was enrolled, consisting of about 45 with ophthalmopathy and roughly 57 with stable hyperthyroidism. In several hyperthyroidism patients, the T-cell repertoires found in thyroid tissue were compared with those found in blood. An independent validation cohort was composed of some 18 hyperthyroidism patients and approximately 15 patients who later progressed from hyperthyroidism to ophthalmopathy. In total, approximately 130 blood samples were TCR-sequenced: roughly 45 ophthalmopathy, some 75 hyperthyroidism and approximately 17 hyperthyroidism-to-ophthalmopathy patients. Once sampling was done, hyperthyroidism patients were given methimazole at a starting dose of 30 mg daily, while ophthalmopathy patients were given high-dose intravenous methylprednisolone. TCR beta repertoire signatures were used to distinguish Graves' ophthalmopathy from Graves' hyperthyroidism and to predict progression to ophthalmopathy. Findings and caveats that apply to the study as a whole: In validation, the model predicted ophthalmopathy progression with over 60% sensitivity and 72.22% specificity; roughly 11 predicted patients were CT-confirmed with GO in a median of around 6 months. Sample size was not predetermined statistically, and investigators were not blinded to group allocation. Most expanded thyroid clonotypes with frequency above 0.001 were also detected in blood, suggesting blood repertoires may reflect the thyroid immune response. In cross-validation, the 13-signature model distinguished ophthalmopathy from stable hyperthyroidism with around 90% sensitivity and about 81% specificity, while in the test set the corresponding values were around 79% and 71%.

For repertoire sequencing, the TCR beta CDR3 regions were amplified from RNA transcripts. The first round was an RT-PCR using HTBI primers with the Qiagen OneStep RT-PCR kit, and this first round was followed by a second-round multiplex PCR, then size selection and purification. Libraries were sequenced on an Illumina HiSeq2000 using paired-end 100 bp reads. Turning to the authors' computational methods: SOAPnuke was used to process the reads, removing any read that contained adapters or uncalled bases, had a mean Phred below 15, or lacked an exact match to the constant primer or identifier. High-quality paired reads were merged with COPE v1.2.5. Clonotypes were defined as unique nucleotide sequences and were aligned to IMGT TRB V, D and J references using MiTCR v1.1. The analysis was limited to V-J combinations with a frequency above 0.0001, which together covered over 98% of repertoires. A TCR clonal expansion and chaos score per V-J combination was defined as the ratio of F50 clonal expansion to chaos observed in the TCRdist matrix. Welch's t-statistics and random forest were used to reduce the features to about twelve V-J combinations, which were then used as input to a naive Bayes classifier. The Morisita-Horn index was used to measure how similar the thyroid and blood repertoires were. The raw public data were reprocessed by TCRdb itself: fastp quality trimming at Q25, MiXCR clonotype calling, in-frame beta chains only. Rows are unified per CDR3 protein, each entry keeping the most common DNA and genes. TCRdb, rather than the study authors, made the V and J calls. This sample is represented by about 700,000 distinct CDR3 sequences; 40% of them were singletons. In total, the top ten clones hold roughly 45% of the sample.

From its cysteine to its phenylalanine, the CDR3 spans 13 amino acids. The only DNA kept is the CDR3, 39 bases in frame from the first base. V is pruned by 2 bases and J by 6 bases, leaving 4 bases of the junction without a gene match. The CDR1 and CDR2 encoded by the germline V gene are LGHNA and YSLEER. Patients with ophthalmopathy had moderately to severely active disease, with a Clinical Activity Score of 3 or more, a NOSPECS grade of 4 or more, and a disease duration of less than 3 months. Patients with other autoimmune diseases, uncontrolled infections, pregnancy or lactation were excluded. Diagnosis was based on clinical symptoms, serum thyroxine, TRAb, thyroid ultrasound and orbital computed tomography. Using Ficoll-Paque density gradient centrifugation, PBMCs were isolated from about 10 ml of fresh peripheral blood. Total RNA was extracted using Trizol reagent, and RNA quality was checked on an Agilent 2100 Bioanalyzer.

The TCR comes from an adult man with Graves' ophthalmopathy. Recombination joined TRBV4-3 with TRBJ2-7, with 7 bases matching TRBD2. The source material was peripheral blood. The CDR3 region: CASSQREGSEQYF. The nucleotides are TGCGCCAGCAGCCAAAGGGAGGGATCCGAGCAGTACTTC.